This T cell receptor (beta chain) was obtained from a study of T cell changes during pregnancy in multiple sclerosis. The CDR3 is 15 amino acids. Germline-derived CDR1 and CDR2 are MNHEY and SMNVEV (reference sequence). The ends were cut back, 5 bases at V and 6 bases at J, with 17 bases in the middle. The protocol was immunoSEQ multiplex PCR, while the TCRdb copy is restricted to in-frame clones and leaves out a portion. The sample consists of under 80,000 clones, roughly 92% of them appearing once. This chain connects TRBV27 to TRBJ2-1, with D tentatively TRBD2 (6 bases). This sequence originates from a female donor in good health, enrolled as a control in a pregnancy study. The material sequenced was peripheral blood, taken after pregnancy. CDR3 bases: TGTGCCAGCAGTCTCTTTGGGGGGAGGAGCAATGAGCAGTTCTTC. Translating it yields CASSLFGGRSNEQFF.